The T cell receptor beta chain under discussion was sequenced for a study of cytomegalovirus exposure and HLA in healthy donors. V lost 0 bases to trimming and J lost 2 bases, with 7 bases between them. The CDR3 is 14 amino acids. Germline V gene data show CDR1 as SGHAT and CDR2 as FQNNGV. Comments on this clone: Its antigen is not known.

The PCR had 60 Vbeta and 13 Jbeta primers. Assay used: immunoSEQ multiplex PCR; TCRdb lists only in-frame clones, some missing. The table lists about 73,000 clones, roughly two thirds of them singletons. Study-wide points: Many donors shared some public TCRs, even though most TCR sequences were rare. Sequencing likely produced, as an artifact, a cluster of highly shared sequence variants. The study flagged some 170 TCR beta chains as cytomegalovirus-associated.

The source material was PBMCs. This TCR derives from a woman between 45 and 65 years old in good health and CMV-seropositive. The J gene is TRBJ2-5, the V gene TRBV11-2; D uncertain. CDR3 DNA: TGTGCCAGCAGCTTAGATGTACTGCAAGAGACCCAGTACTTC. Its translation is CASSLDVLQETQYF.